One T cell receptor (beta chain) is described in this entry. These data originate in a study of control samples from healthy donors and cancer patients. Trimming left V 2 bases short and J 3 bases short, with 16 bases between. The CDR3 length is 17 residues. Germline CDR1 is MGHRA and CDR2 is YSYEKL. Libraries were prepared by immunoSEQ multiplex PCR; TCRdb keeps only in-frame clonotypes and omits some of them. This repertoire shows roughly 400,000 clones, around nine tenths found once; its top ten account for around 6.4%. The sample was PBMCs. The genes are TRBV4-1 and TRBJ1-4; D is possibly TRBD1 (6 bases). This receptor was taken from a man aged 40-55 years with head and neck cancer. The CDR3 here is CASSQYVSGTPNEKLFF. In DNA, the CDR3 is TGCGCCAGCAGCCAATATGTGAGTGGGACACCTAATGAAAAACTGTTTTTT.